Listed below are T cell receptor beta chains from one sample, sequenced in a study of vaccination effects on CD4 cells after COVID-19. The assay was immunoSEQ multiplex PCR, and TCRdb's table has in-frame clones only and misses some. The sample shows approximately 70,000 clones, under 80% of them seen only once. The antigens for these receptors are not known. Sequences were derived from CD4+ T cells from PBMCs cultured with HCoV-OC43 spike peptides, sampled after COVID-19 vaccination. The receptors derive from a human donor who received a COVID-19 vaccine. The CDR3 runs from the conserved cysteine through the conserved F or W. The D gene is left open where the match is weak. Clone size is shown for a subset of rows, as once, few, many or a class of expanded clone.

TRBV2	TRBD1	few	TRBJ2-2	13	TGTGCCAGCAGGGGACAGGGGACCGGGGAGCTGTTTTTT	CASRGQGTGELFF
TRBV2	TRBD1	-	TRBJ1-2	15	TGTGCCAGCAGTCCCCAAGGGACAGGGTATGCGGGCTACACCTTC	CASSPQGTGYAGYTF
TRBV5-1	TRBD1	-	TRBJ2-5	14	TGCGCCAGCAGCCTTACAGGGGGCCAAGAGACCCAGTACTTC	CASSLTGGQETQYF
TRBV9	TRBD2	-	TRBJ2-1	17	TGTGCCAGCAGCGTAGTTGGAGCGGGGGGGCTGATGAATGAGCAGTTCTTC	CASSVVGAGGLMNEQFF
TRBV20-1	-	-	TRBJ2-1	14	TGCAGTGCTAGTGGCGGGCCCCCCTACAATGAGCAGTTCTTC	CSASGGPPYNEQFF
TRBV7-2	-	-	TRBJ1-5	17	TGTGCCAGCAGCTTAAGACATGCTGCCATTAGCAATCAGCCCCAGCATTTT	CASSLRHAAISNQPQHF
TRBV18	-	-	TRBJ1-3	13	TGTGCCAGCTCTTTTGGACCCGGAAACACCATATATTTT	CASSFGPGNTIYF
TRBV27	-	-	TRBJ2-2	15	TGTGCCAGCAGTTTGGAAAGGGTGAACACCGGGGAGCTGTTTTTT	CASSLERVNTGELFF
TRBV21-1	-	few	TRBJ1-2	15	TGTGCCAGCAGCAAAGGGGGGACAGCTAACTATGGCTACACCTTC	CASSKGGTANYGYTF
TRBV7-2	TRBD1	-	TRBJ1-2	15	TGTGCCAGCAGCTCACTGGACAGGGGTAACTATGGCTACACCTTC	CASSSLDRGNYGYTF
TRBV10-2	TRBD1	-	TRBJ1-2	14	TGCGCCAGCACTCCTGACAGGGTCGGCTATGGCTACACCTTC	CASTPDRVGYGYTF
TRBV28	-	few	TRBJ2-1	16	TGTGCCAGCAGATCCTCCAGCGCCAGCTCCTACAATGAGCAGTTCTTC	CASRSSSASSYNEQFF
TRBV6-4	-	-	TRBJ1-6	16	TGTGCCAGCAGTATTCAGGGGAGCTCCTATAATTCACCCCTCCACTTT	CASSIQGSSYNSPLHF
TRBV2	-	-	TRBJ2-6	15	TGTGCCAGTAGCCCGGACTTTGGTGGGGCCAACGTCCTGACTTTC	CASSPDFGGANVLTF
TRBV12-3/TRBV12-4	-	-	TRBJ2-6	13	TGTGCCAGCACCTACTCTGGGGCCAACGTCCTGACTTTC	CASTYSGANVLTF
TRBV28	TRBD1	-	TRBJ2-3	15	TGTGCCAGCAGAAAATCCGGGACAGGGGGGGATACGCAGTATTTT	CASRKSGTGGDTQYF
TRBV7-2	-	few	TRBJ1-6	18	TGTGCCAGCAGCTTAGGGGCAGCCGTAACCCTTTATAATTCACCCCTCCACTTT	CASSLGAAVTLYNSPLHF
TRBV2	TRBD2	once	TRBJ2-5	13	TGTGCCAGCAGTGGGGGACTAGCGGAGTCCCAGTACTTC	CASSGGLAESQYF
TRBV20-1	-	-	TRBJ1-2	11	TGCAGTGCGAACAGGGACTATGGCTACACCTTC	CSANRDYGYTF
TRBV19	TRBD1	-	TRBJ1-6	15	TGTGCCAGTAGTACCGGGACAGGGATTGATTCACCCCTCCACTTT	CASSTGTGIDSPLHF
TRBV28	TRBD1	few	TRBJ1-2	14	TGTGCCAGCAGACCGACAGGGGGCAACTATGGCTACACCTTC	CASRPTGGNYGYTF
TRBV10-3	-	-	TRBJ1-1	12	TGTGCCATCAGTGACGTGGGGACTGAAGCTTTCTTT	CAISDVGTEAFF
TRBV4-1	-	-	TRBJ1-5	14	TGCGCCAGCAGCCAAGAGTCAGGGAATCAGCCCCAGCATTTT	CASSQESGNQPQHF
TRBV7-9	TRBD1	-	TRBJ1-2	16	TGTGCCAGCAGCTTAGCGAAGGATGTCAGGGGGCTAGGCTACACCTTC	CASSLAKDVRGLGYTF
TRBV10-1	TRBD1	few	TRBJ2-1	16	TGCGCCAGCAGTGAGCACAGGGGGCTTTCCTACAATGAGCAGTTCTTC	CASSEHRGLSYNEQFF
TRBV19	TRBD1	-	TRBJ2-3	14	TGTGCCAGTAGTACAAACAGGGGTACAGATACGCAGTATTTT	CASSTNRGTDTQYF
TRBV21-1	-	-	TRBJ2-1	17	TGTGCCAGCAGCAAACAAAAGGGGGATAGGGGGCCGAATGAGCAGTTCTTC	CASSKQKGDRGPNEQFF
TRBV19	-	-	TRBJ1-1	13	TGTGCCAGTAGTTCCAGGGAGAACACTGAAGCTTTCTTT	CASSSRENTEAFF